This TCR beta chain was recovered during a study of cytomegalovirus exposure and HLA in healthy donors. Findings of the study overall: Most TCR sequences proved rare, with some public TCRs found in many donors.

In the PCR, 60 Vbeta and 13 Jbeta primers were used. Measured with immunoSEQ multiplex PCR; TCRdb has only the in-frame clones, and not every one. The repertoire has tens of thousands of clones, around four fifths of them found once; the top ten carry about 4.5%. Germline V CDR1 and CDR2: SQVTM, ANQGSEA. CDR3 size: 18 residues. V lost 7 bases to trimming and J lost 5 bases; unmatched junction nucleotides: 20. For this clone: The target antigen is unknown.

J is TRBJ2-1 and V is TRBV29-1; TRBD2 agrees at 10 bases. Sequenced material: PBMCs. The sequence was collected from a male donor in good health and CMV-seropositive. The CDR3, as DNA: TGCAGCGGAATTACCGCGACTAGCGGGTTATTACGGGACAATGAGCAGTTCTTC. Translating gives CSGITATSGLLRDNEQFF.